Listed below are T cell receptor beta chains from one sample, sequenced in a study of shared clonotypes between healthy human individuals. Some clones are missing from TCRdb's copy, which holds only in-frame ones; the method was immunoSEQ multiplex PCR. The sample shows about 980,000 clones, 76% of them seen only once. The source material was memory CD4+ T cells sorted from blood. All receptors derive from a man younger than 35 in good health. The CDR3 runs from the conserved cysteine through the conserved F or W. Fields, in order: CDR3 protein, CDR3 DNA, D gene, CDR3 length, V gene, J gene, clone size. A D gene is named only where the DNA matches it firmly. Size is stated for part of the rows, as once, few or many counts, or as a class when the clone is expanded.

CDR3 protein: CASSRDRGNYGYTF
CDR3 DNA: TGCGCCAGCAGCCGGGACAGGGGGAACTATGGCTACACCTTC
D gene: TRBD1
CDR3 length: 14
V gene: TRBV5-1
J gene: TRBJ1-2
clone size: .

CDR3 protein: CASSIGADYGYTF
CDR3 DNA: TGTGCCAGTAGTATTGGGGCTGACTATGGCTACACCTTC
D gene: .
CDR3 length: 13
V gene: TRBV19
J gene: TRBJ1-2
clone size: .

CDR3 protein: CASSPWTGGGYEQYF
CDR3 DNA: TGCGCCAGCAGCCCGTGGACAGGGGGCGGGTACGAGCAGTACTTC
D gene: TRBD1
CDR3 length: 15
V gene: TRBV5-1
J gene: TRBJ2-7
clone size: .

CDR3 protein: CASSLAPGTYEQYF
CDR3 DNA: TGTGCCAGCAGCTTAGCCCCTGGGACCTACGAGCAGTACTTC
D gene: .
CDR3 length: 14
V gene: TRBV7-8
J gene: TRBJ2-7
clone size: .

CDR3 protein: CASSPGTLNSPLHF
CDR3 DNA: TGTGCCAGCAGTCCCGGGACCCTTAATTCACCCCTCCACTTT
D gene: .
CDR3 length: 14
V gene: TRBV28
J gene: TRBJ1-6
clone size: once

CDR3 protein: CAWSQGTGGEQYF
CDR3 DNA: TGTGCCTGGAGCCAAGGGACCGGGGGCGAGCAGTACTTC
D gene: .
CDR3 length: 13
V gene: TRBV30
J gene: TRBJ2-7
clone size: .

CDR3 protein: CASSLVAAGGRQPQHF
CDR3 DNA: TGTGCCAGCAGCTTAGTTGCGGCAGGGGGCAGGCAGCCCCAGCATTTT
D gene: TRBD1
CDR3 length: 16
V gene: TRBV7-2
J gene: TRBJ1-5
clone size: .

CDR3 protein: CASSPTGVVFRYTF
CDR3 DNA: TGTGCCAGCAGCCCGACAGGGGTGGTCTTTCGGTACACCTTC
D gene: TRBD1
CDR3 length: 14
V gene: TRBV28
J gene: TRBJ1-2
clone size: .

CDR3 protein: CASSLGEGRTQYF
CDR3 DNA: TGTGCCAGCAGTTTAGGCGAGGGGCGGACGCAGTATTTT
D gene: .
CDR3 length: 13
V gene: TRBV6-5
J gene: TRBJ2-3
clone size: .

CDR3 protein: CASSPTAVGETQYF
CDR3 DNA: TGTGCCAGCTCACCAACGGCAGTGGGAGAGACCCAGTACTTC
D gene: .
CDR3 length: 14
V gene: TRBV18
J gene: TRBJ2-5
clone size: .

CDR3 protein: CASSDASGGRTDTQYF
CDR3 DNA: TGTGCCAGCAGCGATGCTAGCGGGGGCCGAACAGATACGCAGTATTTT
D gene: TRBD2
CDR3 length: 16
V gene: TRBV9
J gene: TRBJ2-3
clone size: few

CDR3 protein: CASSYAGVGTDTQYF
CDR3 DNA: TGTGCCAGCAGTTACGCGGGGGTGGGAACAGATACGCAGTATTTT
D gene: TRBD2
CDR3 length: 15
V gene: TRBV6-5
J gene: TRBJ2-3
clone size: .

CDR3 protein: CASSIGGKRGGTDTQYF
CDR3 DNA: TGTGCCAGTAGTATAGGAGGAAAGCGGGGGGGCACAGATACGCAGTATTTT
D gene: TRBD2
CDR3 length: 17
V gene: TRBV19
J gene: TRBJ2-3
clone size: .

CDR3 protein: CASSLVAHNEQFF
CDR3 DNA: TGTGCCAGCAGCTTAGTTGCGCACAATGAGCAGTTCTTC
D gene: .
CDR3 length: 13
V gene: TRBV7-2
J gene: TRBJ2-1
clone size: .

CDR3 protein: CASSVSPNTGELFF
CDR3 DNA: TGTGCCAGCAGCGTTTCCCCGAACACCGGGGAGCTGTTTTTT
D gene: .
CDR3 length: 14
V gene: TRBV9
J gene: TRBJ2-2
clone size: few

CDR3 protein: CASSRTRGDTQYF
CDR3 DNA: TGTGCCAGTAGTCGCACGAGGGGAGATACGCAGTATTTT
D gene: .
CDR3 length: 13
V gene: TRBV19
J gene: TRBJ2-3
clone size: few

CDR3 protein: CASSLLTGELFF
CDR3 DNA: TGTGCCAGCAGCCTCTTAACCGGGGAGCTGTTTTTT
D gene: .
CDR3 length: 12
V gene: TRBV2
J gene: TRBJ2-2
clone size: .

CDR3 protein: CASSQGSAVRETQYF
CDR3 DNA: TGCGCCAGCAGCCAAGGGTCCGCGGTTCGAGAGACCCAGTACTTC
D gene: .
CDR3 length: 15
V gene: TRBV4-1
J gene: TRBJ2-5
clone size: .

CDR3 protein: CASTEDRGSEKLFF
CDR3 DNA: TGTGCCAGCACCGAAGACAGGGGGAGCGAAAAACTGTTTTTT
D gene: TRBD1
CDR3 length: 14
V gene: TRBV5-4
J gene: TRBJ1-4
clone size: .

CDR3 protein: CASSRSTGISYEQYF
CDR3 DNA: TGTGCCAGCAGCCGGTCGACAGGGATCTCCTACGAGCAGTACTTC
D gene: TRBD1
CDR3 length: 15
V gene: TRBV6-1
J gene: TRBJ2-7
clone size: few

CDR3 protein: CASSSLAGGHNEQFF
CDR3 DNA: TGTGCCAGCAGCTCACTAGCGGGGGGGCACAATGAGCAGTTCTTC
D gene: TRBD2
CDR3 length: 15
V gene: TRBV5-6
J gene: TRBJ2-1
clone size: few

CDR3 protein: CASSLQGASDTQYF
CDR3 DNA: TGTGCCAGCAGTTTACAGGGGGCTTCAGATACGCAGTATTTT
D gene: TRBD1
CDR3 length: 14
V gene: TRBV28
J gene: TRBJ2-3
clone size: .

CDR3 protein: CASSQTGGANEKLFF
CDR3 DNA: TGCGCCAGCAGCCAGACAGGGGGCGCTAATGAAAAACTGTTTTTT
D gene: TRBD1
CDR3 length: 15
V gene: TRBV4-3
J gene: TRBJ1-4
clone size: many

CDR3 protein: CASTRDAVSNSPLHF
CDR3 DNA: TGTGCCAGCACCAGGGATGCGGTTAGTAATTCACCCCTCCACTTT
D gene: .
CDR3 length: 15
V gene: TRBV7-9
J gene: TRBJ1-6
clone size: .

CDR3 protein: CAWSPGTYEQYF
CDR3 DNA: TGTGCCTGGAGTCCGGGAACCTACGAGCAGTACTTC
D gene: .
CDR3 length: 12
V gene: TRBV30
J gene: TRBJ2-7
clone size: .

CDR3 protein: CASSSTSTDIQYF
CDR3 DNA: TGTGCCAGCAGTTCTACCAGTACGGACATTCAGTACTTC
D gene: .
CDR3 length: 13
V gene: TRBV6-5
J gene: TRBJ2-4
clone size: .

CDR3 protein: CASSQDFEGLGNEQYF
CDR3 DNA: TGTGCCAGCAGCCAAGATTTCGAGGGACTGGGAAACGAGCAGTACTTC
D gene: .
CDR3 length: 16
V gene: TRBV4-2
J gene: TRBJ2-7
clone size: .

CDR3 protein: CASSPAEDSPLHF
CDR3 DNA: TGTGCCAGCTCACCAGCAGAGGATTCACCCCTCCACTTT
D gene: .
CDR3 length: 13
V gene: TRBV18
J gene: TRBJ1-6
clone size: .

CDR3 protein: CASSRVRTGSYEQYF
CDR3 DNA: TGTGCCAGCAGCCGGGTCAGGACAGGCTCCTACGAGCAGTACTTC
D gene: TRBD1
CDR3 length: 15
V gene: TRBV7-2
J gene: TRBJ2-7
clone size: .

CDR3 protein: CASSYGWETQYF
CDR3 DNA: TGTGCCAGCAGCTATGGCTGGGAGACCCAGTACTTC
D gene: .
CDR3 length: 12
V gene: TRBV7-2
J gene: TRBJ2-5
clone size: .

CDR3 protein: CASSEARGSGSPLHF
CDR3 DNA: TGTGCCAGCAGTGAAGCGCGAGGGAGTGGATCACCCCTCCACTTT
D gene: .
CDR3 length: 15
V gene: TRBV6-1
J gene: TRBJ1-6
clone size: .

CDR3 protein: CASHTATNEKLFF
CDR3 DNA: TGTGCCAGCCACACTGCAACTAATGAAAAACTGTTTTTT
D gene: .
CDR3 length: 13
V gene: TRBV6-6
J gene: TRBJ1-4
clone size: .

CDR3 protein: CASSLGASTGELFF
CDR3 DNA: TGTGCCAGCAGCTTGGGGGCGAGCACCGGGGAGCTGTTTTTT
D gene: .
CDR3 length: 14
V gene: TRBV5-5
J gene: TRBJ2-2
clone size: .

CDR3 protein: CAISESLQIQETQYF
CDR3 DNA: TGTGCCATCAGTGAGTCGTTACAGATTCAAGAGACCCAGTACTTC
D gene: .
CDR3 length: 15
V gene: TRBV10-3
J gene: TRBJ2-5
clone size: few

CDR3 protein: CSVAGTAYYGYTF
CDR3 DNA: TGCAGCGTTGCCGGGACAGCCTACTATGGCTACACCTTC
D gene: TRBD1
CDR3 length: 13
V gene: TRBV29-1
J gene: TRBJ1-2
clone size: .

CDR3 protein: CASSVELATNEKLFF
CDR3 DNA: TGTGCCAGCAGCGTCGAACTAGCAACTAATGAAAAACTGTTTTTT
D gene: .
CDR3 length: 15
V gene: TRBV5-8
J gene: TRBJ1-4
clone size: .

CDR3 protein: CASSLDNGSEQFF
CDR3 DNA: TGCGCCAGCAGCTTGGATAATGGTAGTGAGCAGTTCTTC
D gene: .
CDR3 length: 13
V gene: TRBV5-1
J gene: TRBJ2-1
clone size: .

CDR3 protein: CASSFGDQVETQYF
CDR3 DNA: TGTGCCAGCAGTTTTGGGGACCAAGTAGAGACCCAGTACTTC
D gene: .
CDR3 length: 14
V gene: TRBV27
J gene: TRBJ2-5
clone size: .

CDR3 protein: CASSPQGGRGAETQYF
CDR3 DNA: TGCGCCAGCAGCCCCCAAGGGGGGAGAGGGGCAGAGACCCAGTACTTC
D gene: .
CDR3 length: 16
V gene: TRBV4-1
J gene: TRBJ2-5
clone size: .

CDR3 protein: CASGQGAGYEQYF
CDR3 DNA: TGTGCCAGCGGACAGGGGGCTGGATACGAGCAGTACTTC
D gene: TRBD1
CDR3 length: 13
V gene: TRBV28
J gene: TRBJ2-7
clone size: .

CDR3 protein: CATGNSGAQETQYF
CDR3 DNA: TGTGCCACCGGGAATAGCGGGGCCCAAGAGACCCAGTACTTC
D gene: TRBD2
CDR3 length: 14
V gene: TRBV10-3
J gene: TRBJ2-5
clone size: many

CDR3 protein: CASSYSDSLHEQYF
CDR3 DNA: TGTGCCAGCAGTTACTCGGACAGCCTCCACGAGCAGTACTTC
D gene: .
CDR3 length: 14
V gene: TRBV6-5
J gene: TRBJ2-7
clone size: once

CDR3 protein: CASRHSGDYNEQFF
CDR3 DNA: TGTGCCAGCAGGCATTCGGGGGATTACAATGAGCAGTTCTTC
D gene: .
CDR3 length: 14
V gene: TRBV2
J gene: TRBJ2-1
clone size: .

CDR3 protein: CASAQREGSYEQYF
CDR3 DNA: TGTGCCAGCGCCCAGAGGGAAGGCTCCTACGAGCAGTACTTC
D gene: .
CDR3 length: 14
V gene: TRBV7-8
J gene: TRBJ2-7
clone size: once

CDR3 protein: CASSLERGAYEQYF
CDR3 DNA: TGTGCCAGCAGCTTAGAAAGGGGAGCCTACGAGCAGTACTTC
D gene: .
CDR3 length: 14
V gene: TRBV7-6
J gene: TRBJ2-7
clone size: once

CDR3 protein: CASSSPGQGYKAGANVLTF
CDR3 DNA: TGTGCCAGCAGCTCACCGGGACAGGGCTATAAAGCTGGGGCCAACGTCCTGACTTTC
D gene: TRBD1
CDR3 length: 19
V gene: TRBV7-3
J gene: TRBJ2-6
clone size: .

CDR3 protein: CASSLSGGSLNEQFF
CDR3 DNA: TGCGCCAGCAGCCTTAGCGGGGGTTCGCTCAATGAGCAGTTCTTC
D gene: TRBD2
CDR3 length: 15
V gene: TRBV5-1
J gene: TRBJ2-1
clone size: .

CDR3 protein: CASRSTWTGTNQPQHF
CDR3 DNA: TGTGCCAGCAGAAGCACTTGGACAGGAACAAATCAGCCCCAGCATTTT
D gene: TRBD1
CDR3 length: 16
V gene: TRBV27
J gene: TRBJ1-5
clone size: .

CDR3 protein: CASSVRSGLIDEQFF
CDR3 DNA: TGTGCCAGCAGCGTCAGGTCAGGCCTTATTGATGAGCAGTTCTTC
D gene: .
CDR3 length: 15
V gene: TRBV9
J gene: TRBJ2-1
clone size: .

CDR3 protein: CASSVAPGLAGQEQFF
CDR3 DNA: TGTGCCAGCAGCGTAGCCCCGGGACTAGCGGGACAAGAGCAGTTCTTC
D gene: TRBD2
CDR3 length: 16
V gene: TRBV9
J gene: TRBJ2-1
clone size: .

CDR3 protein: CASRDQGGTNYGYTF
CDR3 DNA: TGTGCCAGTAGGGACCAGGGAGGGACTAACTATGGCTACACCTTC
D gene: .
CDR3 length: 15
V gene: TRBV19
J gene: TRBJ1-2
clone size: .

CDR3 protein: CASSYQARGGNEQFF
CDR3 DNA: TGTGCCAGCAGTTACCAGGCCCGGGGAGGAAATGAGCAGTTCTTC
D gene: .
CDR3 length: 15
V gene: TRBV6-5
J gene: TRBJ2-1
clone size: .

CDR3 protein: CASSPAGQGSYEQYF
CDR3 DNA: TGCGCCAGCAGCCCCGCAGGACAGGGCTCCTACGAGCAGTACTTC
D gene: TRBD1
CDR3 length: 15
V gene: TRBV5-1
J gene: TRBJ2-7
clone size: .

CDR3 protein: CASSGTGFGEQYF
CDR3 DNA: TGTGCCAGCAGCGGGACAGGGTTTGGCGAGCAGTACTTC
D gene: TRBD1
CDR3 length: 13
V gene: TRBV5-5
J gene: TRBJ2-7
clone size: .

CDR3 protein: CASTHPDILMNTEAFF
CDR3 DNA: TGCGCCAGCACCCACCCGGACATCCTCATGAACACTGAAGCTTTCTTT
D gene: .
CDR3 length: 16
V gene: TRBV10-1
J gene: TRBJ1-1
clone size: few

CDR3 protein: CASSPTTSGGTSGRGTDTQYF
CDR3 DNA: TGCGCCAGCAGCCCCACTACTTCAGGAGGGACTAGCGGGAGGGGGACAGATACGCAGTATTTT
D gene: TRBD2
CDR3 length: 21
V gene: TRBV4-1
J gene: TRBJ2-3
clone size: .

CDR3 protein: CASSLVVGVGETQYF
CDR3 DNA: TGTGCCAGCAGCTTGGTAGTTGGGGTGGGAGAGACCCAGTACTTC
D gene: .
CDR3 length: 15
V gene: TRBV5-6
J gene: TRBJ2-5
clone size: .

CDR3 protein: CASSLDRSQETQYF
CDR3 DNA: TGTGCCAGCAGCTTAGACAGGTCCCAAGAGACCCAGTACTTC
D gene: .
CDR3 length: 14
V gene: TRBV7-9
J gene: TRBJ2-5
clone size: .

CDR3 protein: CASSFDRPHNEQFF
CDR3 DNA: TGTGCCAGCAGCTTTGACAGGCCTCACAATGAGCAGTTCTTC
D gene: .
CDR3 length: 14
V gene: TRBV13
J gene: TRBJ2-1
clone size: .